The subject of this entry is one TCR beta chain. This sample is part of a study of T cells in Graves' hyperthyroidism and ophthalmopathy. The TCR beta CDR3 regions underwent amplification using RNA transcripts as the source. The TCR CDR3 first-round RT-PCR relied on the HTBI primer set. TCRdb reprocessed the multiplex PCR reads with MiXCR, giving one entry per CDR3 protein. The table records approximately 34,000 distinct CDR3 sequences, around 50% of them present only once. The CDR3 loop spans 16 amino acids. Germline values: CDR1 MNHNS, CDR2 SASEGT. V was trimmed by 1 base and J by 4 bases, leaving 14 bases between them.

This rearrangement joins TRBV6-1 to TRBJ1-5; TRBD1 might be the D (6 bases). Sequences were obtained from blood. The TCR originated in a woman aged 35 to 49 with Graves' ophthalmopathy. CDR3 residues: CASSEEMTGKNQPQHF. CDR3 in DNA: TGTGCCAGCAGTGAAGAAATGACAGGAAAGAATCAGCCCCAGCATTTT.